These 2 T cell receptor beta chains originate from one sample sequenced in a study of blood T cell repertoires in COVID-19. Clones were read by immunoSEQ multiplex PCR, and TCRdb kept only the in-frame ones, dropping some. The sample lists over 150,000 clones; about 88% were seen once. The sequenced material came from PBMCs or T cells enriched from blood (not recorded which). The receptors derive from a woman aged 18-29 years who had recovered from COVID-19.

The chain has TRBV12-3 or TRBV12-4 and TRBJ2-1; 7 bases match TRBD1. CDR3 length: 13 residues. Unmatched junction bases numbered 7, after V lost 5 bases and J lost 9 bases. CDR3 sequence (DNA): TGTGCCAGCAGTGGACAGGCGCCTAGTGAGCAGTTCTTC. This translates into CASSGQAPSEQFF.

The rearrangement links TRBV5-6 to TRBJ1-1, with no clear D. CDR3 length equals 18 residues. Deletions cut 5 bases from V and 0 bases from J, with 23 bases between. CDR1 and CDR2 from the germline V gene are SGHDT and YYEEEE. This CDR3 reads CASSPTRTDGNMNTEAFF. As DNA, the CDR3 is TGTGCCAGCAGTCCTACTAGAACGGACGGAAACATGAACACTGAAGCTTTCTTT.